Below, 19 T cell receptor beta chains from the same sample are listed, as sequenced in a study of T cell repertoires and HLA-DP antigens. Method: immunoSEQ multiplex PCR; TCRdb's copy keeps in-frame clones and lacks some. The sample shows about 89,000 clones, roughly nine tenths of them seen only once. These receptors are not linked to any known antigen. The sample comprised CD4+ T cells from PBMCs. All receptors derive from a man between 45 and 60 years old in good health and CMV-seronegative.

The chain combines TRBV5-8 with TRBJ2-2; 16 bases agree with TRBD2. CDR3 length: 19 residues. CDR1 is SGHTS, CDR2 YDEGEE, per germline. The junction had 9 bases not matched to a gene; V was cut back by 4 bases and J by 3 bases. Here the CDR3 DNA reads TGTGCCAGCAGCAGACCGGGACTAGCGGGAGGGCCGGACACCGGGGAGCTGTTTTTT. Translation: CASSRPGLAGGPDTGELFF.

The chain combines TRBV19 with TRBJ2-2; 14 positions agree with TRBD2. Trimming took 6 bases from V and 6 from J; bases not matched to a gene: 0. This CDR3 spans 14 amino acids. The V gene's germline CDR1 is LNHDA and CDR2 SQIVND (reference sequence). The CDR3 DNA follows: TGTGCCAGTAGGGGACTAGCGGGAGCCGGGGAGCTGTTTTTT. Translated: CASRGLAGAGELFF.

The CDR3 here is CASSTQTRGGHGYTF. In nucleotides, the CDR3 is TGTGCCAGCAGCACCCAAACGAGAGGGGGGCATGGCTACACCTTC. The J gene is TRBJ1-2, the V gene TRBV7-2; possible D gene TRBD1, 6 bases. The ends were cut back, 5 bases at V and 6 bases at J, with 19 bases in the middle. The CDR3 is made up of 15 amino acids. Germline CDR1 and CDR2: SGHTA and FQGNSA.

The chain has TRBV5-1 and TRBJ2-3, with no clear D. Germline V CDR1 and CDR2: SGHRS, YFSETQ. Trimming stripped 0 bases from V and 4 bases from J, with 15 bases between. CDR3 size: 16 residues. CDR3 DNA sequence: TGCGCCAGCAGCTTGGCCGTCGGCAGCCTAGCAGATACGCAGTATTTT. This gives the protein CASSLAVGSLADTQYF.

V is TRBV5-5 and J is TRBJ2-2; TRBD2 matches 13 bases. V was clipped by 1 base and J by 4 bases; unmatched bases: 4. The CDR3 has 17 amino acids. Germline V gene sequence: CDR1 SGHKS, CDR2 YYEKEE (reference sequence). The CDR3 DNA reads as TGTGCCAGCAGCTTGACTAGCGGGGGGGCCGGCACCGGGGAGCTGTTTTTT. Its protein product is CASSLTSGGAGTGELFF. Combining the CDR3 with reference TRBV5-5 and TRBJ2-2 gives the whole variable domain DAGVTQSPTHLIKTRGQQVTLRCSPISGHKSVSWYQQVLGQGPQFIFQYYEKEERGRGNFPDRFSARQFPNYSSELNVNALLLGDSALYLCASSLTSGGAGTGELFFGEGSRLTVL.

This chain uses TRBV7-8 with TRBJ2-5, with D possibly matching TRBD1 (5 bases). Germline CDR1 is SGHVS and CDR2 is FQNEAQ. Trimming cost V 6 bases and J 5 bases, with 16 bases left between them. The CDR3 is made up of 14 amino acids. CDR3 protein: CASRSTPAGETQYF. CDR3 coding DNA: TGTGCCAGCAGATCAACCCCAGCAGGGGAGACCCAGTACTTC.

V gene TRBV5-1 combines with J gene TRBJ1-5; D gene uncertain. CDR3 length: 15 amino acids. CDR1 and CDR2 (germline): SGHRS, YFSETQ. With 4 bases removed from V and 0 bases from J, the gap between germline ends came to 11 bases. CDR3 amino acids: CASSPGEGSNQPQHF. The CDR3 DNA is TGCGCCAGCAGCCCCGGGGAGGGTAGCAATCAGCCCCAGCATTTT.

This chain links TRBV7-2 with TRBJ2-7; perhaps TRBD2 as D (5 bases). Between the trimmed V and J ends, which lost 0 bases and 0 bases, there was a span of 6 bases. CDR1 and CDR2 from the germline V gene are SGHTA and FQGNSA. The CDR3 extends over 14 amino acids. CDR3 sequence reads: CASSLAGSSYEQYF. The CDR3 nucleotides read TGTGCCAGCAGCTTAGCGGGGAGCTCCTACGAGCAGTACTTC.

This clone was seen a single time. The chain links TRBV19 to TRBJ1-1; TRBD1 is a possible D gene (5 bases). The CDR3 length is 15 residues. CDR1 is LNHDA and CDR2 is SQIVND in the germline V gene (reference sequence). V dropped 4 bases and J dropped 5 bases, with 17 bases sitting between them. The CDR3 DNA follows: TGTGCCAGTAGTACCACCGCCAGGGTAGGAACTGAAGCTTTCTTT. Translated, it gives CASSTTARVGTEAFF.

The chain has TRBV30 and TRBJ2-2; 10 bases agree with TRBD1. The CDR3 covers 15 residues. From germline, CDR1 is GTSNPN and CDR2 SVGIG (reference sequence). V lost 2 bases and J lost 4; bases outside the gene matches: 4. CDR3 sequence (DNA): TGTGCCTGGAGTCCGGGACAGGGGATCACCGGGGAGCTGTTTTTT. Translation: CAWSPGQGITGELFF.

The chain links TRBV15 to TRBJ1-2; a weak D match, TRBD1 (5 bases). Germline loops: CDR1 LNHNV, CDR2 YYDKDF (reference sequence). V was pared by 1 base and J by 2 bases, with 14 bases between. The CDR3 is 16 amino acids. The CDR3 region is CATSRGGSGRNYGYTF. CDR3 DNA: TGTGCCACCAGCAGAGGGGGGTCGGGGAGAAACTATGGCTACACCTTC.

The chain combines TRBV5-5 with TRBJ2-2; 11 bases align to TRBD2. This CDR3 contains 16 residues. V shed 4 bases, J shed 5 bases, and the junction held 7 bases outside the gene matches. CDR1 and CDR2 from the germline V gene are SGHKS and YYEKEE (reference sequence). The CDR3 coding sequence is TGTGCCAGCAGCCTTAGCGGGGGGGCTGGGACCGGGGAGCTGTTTTTT. This codes for CASSLSGGAGTGELFF.

The chain recombines TRBV4-2 with TRBJ2-7; D gene ambiguous. There are 14 residues in the CDR3. Deletions cut 0 bases from V and 2 bases from J, with 8 bases between. Germline V gene sequence: CDR1 LGHNA, CDR2 YNFKEQ. The DNA for the CDR3 is TGTGCCAGCAGCCAAGAACCCAGGACCTACGAGCAGTACTTC. Translating it yields CASSQEPRTYEQYF.

The chain links TRBV5-1 to TRBJ1-1, with a possible D match to TRBD1 (6 bases). The CDR3 has 13 residues. Germline CDR1 SGHRS, CDR2 YFSETQ. V was cut by 6 bases and J by 2 bases, with 11 bases left in between. CDR3: CASKEGGNTEAFF. CDR3 sequence (DNA): TGCGCCAGCAAGGAGGGGGGAAACACTGAAGCTTTCTTT.

The chain uses TRBV28 and TRBJ2-6; D remains unclear. The CDR3 contains 16 residues. The V end was cut by 8 bases, the J end by 0 bases, with 14 bases between. In germline, CDR1 is MDHEN, CDR2 SYDVKM. CDR3 DNA sequence: TGTGCCAGCGAAGGCGGCGGAGTCTCTGGGGCCAACGTCCTGACTTTC. Translating it yields CASEGGGVSGANVLTF.

The genes are TRBV2 and TRBJ1-4; D not certain. The ends were cut back, 2 bases at V and 10 bases at J, with 11 bases in the middle. Germline V gives CDR1 SNHLY, CDR2 FYNNEI. The CDR3 sequence is 13 residues long. The CDR3 DNA sequence: TGTGCCAGCAGTGAATCCGGTTCTGGAAAACTGTTTTTT. This translates into CASSESGSGKLFF.

This chain connects TRBV18 to TRBJ1-3; possibly TRBD1 for D (5 bases). The V end was cut by 6 bases, the J end by 3 bases, with 12 bases between. The CDR3 covers 14 residues. The germline V gene encodes CDR1 KGHSH and CDR2 LQKENI. The chain's CDR3 is CASSPGDRGNTIYF. The CDR3 DNA reads as TGTGCCAGCTCCCCTGGGGACCGTGGAAACACCATATATTTT.

The chain uses TRBV11-1 and TRBJ2-7, with a tentative D call TRBD2 (5 bases). There are 13 residues in the CDR3. Germline V gene sequence: CDR1 SGHAT, CDR2 FQDESV (reference sequence). V dropped 2 bases and J dropped 6 bases, with 11 bases sitting between them. CDR3 DNA sequence: TGTGCCAGCAGCTTATACCCCGCGGGCGAGCAGTACTTC. It encodes CASSLYPAGEQYF.

In its sample, this clone was seen a few times. The J gene is TRBJ2-2, the V gene TRBV11-3, with no clear D. V was pared by 2 bases and J by 6 bases, with 10 bases between. The germline CDR1 and CDR2 sequences are SGHNT and YENEEA. The CDR3 extends over 14 amino acids. The CDR3 DNA sequence: TGTGCCAGCAGCTTATATACGGCCCCCGGGGAGCTGTTTTTT. The encoded protein is CASSLYTAPGELFF. Variable domain in full (rest from reference TRBV11-3 and TRBJ2-2): EAGVVQSPRYKIIEKKQPVAFWCNPISGHNTLYWYLQNLGQGPELLIRYENEEAVDDSQLPKDRFSAERLKGVDSTLKIQPAELGDSAVYLCASSLYTAPGELFFGEGSRLTVL.